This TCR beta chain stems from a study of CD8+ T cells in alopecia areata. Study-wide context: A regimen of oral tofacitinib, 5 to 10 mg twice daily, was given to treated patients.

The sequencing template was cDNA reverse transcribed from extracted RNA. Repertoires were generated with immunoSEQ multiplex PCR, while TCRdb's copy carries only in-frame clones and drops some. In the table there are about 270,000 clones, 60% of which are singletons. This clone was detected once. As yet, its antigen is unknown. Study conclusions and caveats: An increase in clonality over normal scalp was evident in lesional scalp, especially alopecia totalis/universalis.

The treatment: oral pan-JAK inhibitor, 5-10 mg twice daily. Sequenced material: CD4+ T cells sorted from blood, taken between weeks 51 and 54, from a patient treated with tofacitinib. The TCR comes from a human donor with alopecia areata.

CDR3 nucleotides: TGCAGCGTTGAAAGTCTTGGGGGAGACATTCAGTACTTC. Translating gives CSVESLGGDIQYF. This chain uses TRBV29-1 with TRBJ2-4; D may match TRBD1 or TRBD2 (5 bases each). V was shortened by 2 bases and J by 8 bases, with 13 bases between the two germline ends. Germline lookup yields CDR1 SQVTM and CDR2 ANQGSEA. This CDR3 spans 13 amino acids.